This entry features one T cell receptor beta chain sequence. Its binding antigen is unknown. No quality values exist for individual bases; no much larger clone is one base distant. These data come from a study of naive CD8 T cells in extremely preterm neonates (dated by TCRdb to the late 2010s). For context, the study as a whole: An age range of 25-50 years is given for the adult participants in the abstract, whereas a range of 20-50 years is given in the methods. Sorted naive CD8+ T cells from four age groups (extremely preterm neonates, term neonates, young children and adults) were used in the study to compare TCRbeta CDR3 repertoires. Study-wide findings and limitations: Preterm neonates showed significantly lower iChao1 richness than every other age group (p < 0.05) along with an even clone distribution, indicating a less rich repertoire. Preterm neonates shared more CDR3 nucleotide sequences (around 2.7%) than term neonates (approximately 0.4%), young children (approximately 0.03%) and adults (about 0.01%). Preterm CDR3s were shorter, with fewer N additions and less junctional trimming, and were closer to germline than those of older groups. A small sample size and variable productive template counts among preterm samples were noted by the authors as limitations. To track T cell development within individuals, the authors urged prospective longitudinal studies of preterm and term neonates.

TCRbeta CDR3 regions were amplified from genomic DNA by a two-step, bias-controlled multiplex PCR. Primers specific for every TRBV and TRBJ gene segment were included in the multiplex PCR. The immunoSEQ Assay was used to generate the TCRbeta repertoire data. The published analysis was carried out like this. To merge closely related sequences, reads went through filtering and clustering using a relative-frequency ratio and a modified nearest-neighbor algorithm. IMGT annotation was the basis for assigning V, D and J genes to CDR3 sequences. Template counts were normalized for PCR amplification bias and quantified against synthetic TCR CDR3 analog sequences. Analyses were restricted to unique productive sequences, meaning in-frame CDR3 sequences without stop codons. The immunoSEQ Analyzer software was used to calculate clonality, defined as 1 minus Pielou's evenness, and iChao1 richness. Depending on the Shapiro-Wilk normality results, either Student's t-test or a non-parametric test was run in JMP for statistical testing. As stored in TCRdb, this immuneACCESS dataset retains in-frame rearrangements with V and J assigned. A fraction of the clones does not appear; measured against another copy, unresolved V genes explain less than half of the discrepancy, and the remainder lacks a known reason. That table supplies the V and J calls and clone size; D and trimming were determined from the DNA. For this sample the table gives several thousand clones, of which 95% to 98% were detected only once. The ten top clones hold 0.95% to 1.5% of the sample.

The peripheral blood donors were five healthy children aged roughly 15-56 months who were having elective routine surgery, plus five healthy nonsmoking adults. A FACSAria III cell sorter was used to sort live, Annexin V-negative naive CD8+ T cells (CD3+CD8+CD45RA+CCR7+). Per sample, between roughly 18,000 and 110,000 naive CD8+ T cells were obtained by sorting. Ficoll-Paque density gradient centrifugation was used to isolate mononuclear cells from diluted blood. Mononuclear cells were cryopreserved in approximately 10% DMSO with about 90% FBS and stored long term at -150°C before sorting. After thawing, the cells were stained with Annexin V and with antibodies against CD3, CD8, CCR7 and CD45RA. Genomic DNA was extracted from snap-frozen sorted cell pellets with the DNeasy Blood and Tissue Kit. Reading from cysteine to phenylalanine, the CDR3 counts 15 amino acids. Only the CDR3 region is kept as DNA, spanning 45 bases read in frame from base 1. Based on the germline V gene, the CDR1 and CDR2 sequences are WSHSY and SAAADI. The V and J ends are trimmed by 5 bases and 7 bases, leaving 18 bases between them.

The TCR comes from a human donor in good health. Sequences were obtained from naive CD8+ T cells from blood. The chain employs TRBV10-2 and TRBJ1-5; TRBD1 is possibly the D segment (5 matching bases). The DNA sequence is TGCGCCAGCAGTCTATCTCGGGGGGGGAGACAGCCCCAGCATTTT. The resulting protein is CASSLSRGGRQPQHF.